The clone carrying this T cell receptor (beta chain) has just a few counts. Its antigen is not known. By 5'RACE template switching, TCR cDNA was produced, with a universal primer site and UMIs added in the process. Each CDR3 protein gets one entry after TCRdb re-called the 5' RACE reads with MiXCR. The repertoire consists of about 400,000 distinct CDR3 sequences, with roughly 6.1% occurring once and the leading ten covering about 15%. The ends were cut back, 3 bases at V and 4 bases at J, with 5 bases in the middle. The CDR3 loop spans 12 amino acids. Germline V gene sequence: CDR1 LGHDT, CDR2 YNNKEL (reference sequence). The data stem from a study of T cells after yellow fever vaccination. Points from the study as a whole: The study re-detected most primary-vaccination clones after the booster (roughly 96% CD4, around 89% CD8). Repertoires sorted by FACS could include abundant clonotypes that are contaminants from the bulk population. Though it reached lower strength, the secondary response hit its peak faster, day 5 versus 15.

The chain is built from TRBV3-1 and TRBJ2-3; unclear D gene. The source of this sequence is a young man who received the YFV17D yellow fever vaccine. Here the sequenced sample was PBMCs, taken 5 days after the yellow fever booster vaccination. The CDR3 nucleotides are TGTGCCAGCAGCCACGTTGCAGATACGCAGTATTTT. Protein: CASSHVADTQYF.